Included here is one T cell receptor (beta chain) sequence, with context. The data were obtained in a study of T cell changes during pregnancy in multiple sclerosis. Generated by immunoSEQ multiplex PCR, the TCRdb table keeps only in-frame clones and is missing some. This table has tens of thousands of clones, 90% appearing once. The CDR3 spans 17 residues. CDR1 is SEHNR and CDR2 is FQNEAQ in the germline V gene (reference sequence). J was trimmed by 5 bases and V by 1 base; bases with no gene match: 12. Sequencing used peripheral blood, obtained after pregnancy. The rearrangement links TRBV7-9 to TRBJ2-7; 9 positions match TRBD2. The receptor's source is a female donor in good health, enrolled as a control in a pregnancy study. The CDR3 region has the DNA TGTGCCAGCAGCTTAGGAAAAAGCGGGGGGATCCGGGACGAGCAGTACTTC. It translates to CASSLGKSGGIRDEQYF.